Included here is one T cell receptor beta chain sequence, with context. Authors' analysis steps: Nucleated cell number was recorded as an estimate derived from reference gene primer amplification. Assay: immunoSEQ multiplex PCR; the TCRdb copy retains only in-frame clones and omits some. The V and J calls and clone size are taken from that table; D and trimming were inferred from the DNA. Found here are around 200,000 clones, over 75% of them singletons; the top ten hold 9.5% to 15%. This sample was included in a study of blood T cell repertoires in COVID-19. Study background: Specimens from acute and convalescent COVID-19 originated in the United States, Italy and Spain.

Germline loops: CDR1 LNHDA, CDR2 SQIVND (reference sequence). J was trimmed by 7 bases and V by 7 bases; bases with no gene match: 23. The CDR3 contains 19 residues. V is TRBV19 and J is TRBJ2-1; TRBD2 agrees at 9 bases. This clonotype was sampled from a woman aged 45-65 years with acute or convalescent COVID-19. The specimen sequenced was peripheral blood. CDR3 protein: CASTPLGAASGRKLNEQFF. CDR3 sequence (DNA): TGTGCCAGTACCCCCCTCGGTGCGGCGAGCGGGAGGAAGTTGAATGAGCAGTTCTTC.